This T cell receptor (beta chain) was sequenced in a study of blood T cells in healthy people across ages. Study at large: Per two T cells, template switching captured roughly one barcoded beta molecule.

Trimming pared 5 bases from V and 9 bases from J, leaving 11 bases between. The CDR3 is 12 amino acids. Donors ranged from roughly 6 to 90 years old and were healthy Caucasians in Russia. Total RNA, at least 5.5 micrograms per sample, came from PBMCs. Primers used in a second PCR of about 7 to 12 cycles were a sample-barcoded 5' primer and a J-beta primer mix. Each cDNA molecule received a tag from a template-switch adaptor that had 12 random nucleotides. MiXCR was run by TCRdb on the 5' RACE reads, yielding one entry per CDR3 protein. The sample carries fewer than 1,000,000 distinct CDR3 sequences, roughly 44% recorded once. This clonotype occurred a few times.

The V call is TRBV12-3 or TRBV12-4, the J call TRBJ1-5, with D possibly TRBD1 on 6 matching bases. The sequencing input was blood. The sequence came from a man aged 55 to 70 in good health. CDR3 in DNA: TGTGCCAGCAGTGGGGGGCCACGGCCCCAGCATTTT. Amino acid sequence: CASSGGPRPQHF.